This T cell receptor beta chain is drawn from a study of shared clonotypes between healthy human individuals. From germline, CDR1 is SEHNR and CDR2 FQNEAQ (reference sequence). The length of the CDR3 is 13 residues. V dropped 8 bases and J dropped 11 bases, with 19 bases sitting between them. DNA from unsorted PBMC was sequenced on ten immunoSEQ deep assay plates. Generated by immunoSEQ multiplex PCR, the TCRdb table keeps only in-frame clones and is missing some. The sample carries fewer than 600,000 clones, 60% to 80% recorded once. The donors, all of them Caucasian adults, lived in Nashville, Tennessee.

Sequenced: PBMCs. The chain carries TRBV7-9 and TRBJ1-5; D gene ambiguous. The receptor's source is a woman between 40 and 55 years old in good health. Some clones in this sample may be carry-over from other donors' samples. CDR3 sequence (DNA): TGTGCCAGCCTGAAATGTTCTCCGCGGGCCCAGCATTTT. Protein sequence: CASLKCSPRAQHF.